The table lists the clone carrying this TCR beta chain with a few counts. Its antigen is unknown. Germline CDR1 MGHRA, CDR2 YSYEKL. The CDR3 length is 14 residues. The germline V and J ends were trimmed by 0 bases and 6 bases, with 12 bases remaining between them. The source material, RNA transcripts, was used to amplify TCR beta CDR3 regions. The HTBI primer set drove a first-round RT-PCR of the TCR CDR3. TCRdb re-called the multiplex PCR reads with MiXCR, one entry per CDR3 protein. The table includes some 490,000 distinct CDR3 sequences, less than 25% detected once. This specimen belongs to a study of T cells in Graves' hyperthyroidism and ophthalmopathy. Study-level points and caveats: Ophthalmopathy and stable hyperthyroidism were told apart by a 13 V-J model. Ophthalmopathy onset followed model prediction by a median about six months.

Ophthalmopathy patients had moderate-to-severe active disease, CAS ≥3, NOSPECS ≥4, and disease duration under 3 months. The diagnoses drew upon clinical symptoms, serum thyroxine and TRAb, thyroid ultrasound and orbital computed tomography. The origin of this receptor is a woman aged 70 to 79 with Graves' ophthalmopathy. J is TRBJ2-7 and V is TRBV4-1; maybe TRBD1 (5 bases). The specimen sequenced was blood. The CDR3 DNA follows: TGCGCCAGCAGCCAAGAAGTAGGGGTTGGCGAGCAGTACTTC. It yields the protein CASSQEVGVGEQYF.